These 30 T cell receptor beta chains were sequenced from one sample in a study of beta chain features in type 1 diabetes. Every bit of the isolated RNA underwent reverse transcription, so sequencing read expressed TCRB transcripts. TCRdb's copy holds only in-frame clones and misses some; the assay was immunoSEQ multiplex PCR. The table lists 220,000 or so clones, 68% of them singletons, with around 0.05% in the top ten. Material for sequencing was naive CD4+ T cells from blood. Every receptor here comes from a young man in good health.

The V and J genes are TRBV25-1 and TRBJ2-5; D unclear. The CDR3 has 12 amino acids. V was clipped by 6 bases and J by 1 base, with 6 bases between them. The germline CDR1 and CDR2 sequences are MGHDK and SYGVNS. The CDR3 loop is CASSDTQETQYF. CDR3 bases: TGTGCCAGCAGCGACACCCAAGAGACCCAGTACTTC.

This clone has more than one count but fewer than ten. CDR3 sequence (DNA): TGTGCCAGCAGCTTAGTCCTCTGGAACACCGGGGAGCTGTTTTTT. Translation gives CASSLVLWNTGELFF. The chain links TRBV7-2 to TRBJ2-2; D not certain. Germline loops: CDR1 SGHTA, CDR2 FQGNSA. The CDR3 totals 15 residues. Trimming stripped 1 base from V and 1 base from J, with 7 bases between.

This clone was counted once. This sequence joins TRBV29-1 and TRBJ2-7; TRBD1 aligns across 10 bases. The trim removed 7 bases at V and 6 bases at J, leaving 9 bases unmatched. CDR3 length: 13 residues. Germline V lookup: CDR1 SQVTM, CDR2 ANQGSEA. The CDR3 loop reads CSAGLGQGFEQYF. CDR3 coding DNA: TGCAGCGCCGGTTTGGGACAGGGGTTCGAGCAGTACTTC.

V usage is TRBV7-9 and J usage is TRBJ2-1; D is perhaps TRBD1 or TRBD2 (5 bases each). The CDR3 length is 15 residues. The ends were cut back, 1 base at V and 8 bases at J, with 15 bases in the middle. Germline V lookup: CDR1 SEHNR, CDR2 FQNEAQ (reference sequence). CDR3 DNA sequence: TGTGCCAGCAGCTTAGGTGGTTATCGGGGCGATGAGCAGTTCTTC. Its protein product is CASSLGGYRGDEQFF.

The table lists this clone with a few counts. The rearrangement joins TRBV29-1 to TRBJ2-2; D gene uncertain. CDR3 length: 11 amino acids. Germline CDR1 is SQVTM and CDR2 is ANQGSEA. The chain's CDR3 is CASRHTGELFF. CDR3 DNA sequence: TGCGCCTCCCGCCACACCGGGGAGCTGTTTTTT.

V usage is TRBV30 and J usage is TRBJ2-7; possibly TRBD1 for D (6 bases). The germline V and J ends were trimmed by 5 bases and 0 bases, with 14 bases remaining between them. Germline V gives CDR1 GTSNPN, CDR2 SVGIG (reference sequence). CDR3 length equals 14 residues. The CDR3, as DNA: TGTGCCTGGGCCACCGGACAGAGCTCCTACGAGCAGTACTTC. Encoded protein: CAWATGQSSYEQYF.

The V call is TRBV4-3, the J call TRBJ2-1; weak D call: TRBD2 (6 bases). This CDR3 spans 15 amino acids. From germline, CDR1 is LGHNA and CDR2 YSLEER. Trimming pared 1 base from V and 6 bases from J, leaving 13 bases between. The CDR3 DNA follows: TGCGCCAGCAGCCAAGTACGGCTAGCGAGCAATGAGCAGTTCTTC. It translates to CASSQVRLASNEQFF.

This clone turned up a few times. The gene calls are TRBV7-2 and TRBJ2-1; D is uncertain. V shed 2 bases and J shed 5 bases, with 13 bases lying between them. The CDR3 is 15 amino acids. Germline assignment: CDR1 SGHTA and CDR2 FQGNSA. CDR3 amino acids: CASSLSPAYDNEQFF. Here the CDR3 DNA reads TGTGCCAGCAGCTTATCCCCAGCGTATGACAATGAGCAGTTCTTC.

This clone was seen only once. The rearrangement uses TRBV2 and TRBJ2-5; TRBD1 matches at 10 bases. Germline V gene sequence: CDR1 SNHLY, CDR2 FYNNEI. The CDR3 extends over 15 amino acids. J was trimmed by 5 bases and V by 6 bases; bases with no gene match: 9. CDR3 coding DNA: TGTGCCAGCAGGGGAAGACAGGGGGCTTGGGAGACCCAGTACTTC. It translates to CASRGRQGAWETQYF.

The chain uses TRBV29-1 and TRBJ2-5; D is unresolved. V was shortened by 4 bases and J by 1 base, with 7 bases between the two germline ends. Per the germline V gene, CDR1 is SQVTM and CDR2 is ANQGSEA. This CDR3 contains 12 residues. The CDR3 DNA sequence: TGCAGCGTTGTATGGGCCCAAGAGACCCAGTACTTC. Translating gives CSVVWAQETQYF.

This clone was detected only a few times. The chain uses TRBV30 and TRBJ2-1; D perhaps matches TRBD1 (6 bases). V was trimmed by 5 bases and J by 4 bases, leaving 12 bases between them. Germline CDR1 is GTSNPN and CDR2 is SVGIG (reference sequence). The CDR3 is made up of 13 amino acids. The chain's CDR3 is CAWGRDIYNEQFF. The CDR3 DNA reads as TGTGCCTGGGGCCGGGACATTTACAATGAGCAGTTCTTC.

The chain employs TRBV25-1 and TRBJ2-7, with 9 positions matching TRBD1. V lost 6 bases, J lost 3 bases, and 6 bases stayed unmatched. The germline CDR1 and CDR2 sequences are MGHDK and SYGVNS. The CDR3 covers 14 residues. The CDR3 nucleotides read TGTGCCAGCAGATCCGGGACAGGGATCTACGAGCAGTACTTC. This encodes CASRSGTGIYEQYF.

The chain employs TRBV5-1 and TRBJ2-3; D not resolved. The CDR3 sequence is 13 residues long. V lost 4 bases and J 2 bases, leaving 8 bases between the germline ends. Looked up from germline, CDR1 is SGHRS and CDR2 is YFSETQ. CDR3 protein: CASSLQSTDTQYF. As DNA, the CDR3 is TGCGCCAGCAGCCTGCAGTCCACAGATACGCAGTATTTT.

This clone was picked up a small number of times. The genes are TRBV28 and TRBJ2-3, with 7 bases fitting TRBD1. The CDR3 spans 12 residues. Germline CDR1 and CDR2: MDHEN and SYDVKM. V shed 8 bases, J shed 1 base, and the junction held 0 bases outside the gene matches. CDR3 amino acids: CASGQGTDTQYF. In DNA, the CDR3 is TGTGCCAGCGGACAGGGCACAGATACGCAGTATTTT.

The chain recombines TRBV29-1 with TRBJ2-7, with 8 bases that match TRBD1. Germline CDR1 and CDR2: SQVTM and ANQGSEA. The CDR3 sequence is 13 residues long. V was pared by 7 bases and J by 5 bases, with 10 bases of the junction left unmatched. Here the CDR3 DNA reads TGCAGCGCTGATGAAACAGGGGGAAACGAGCAGTACTTC. It encodes CSADETGGNEQYF.

The V gene is TRBV11-2, the J gene TRBJ2-7; D gene unclear. The length of the CDR3 is 11 residues. Trimming took 2 bases from V and 3 from J, leaving 2 bases between them. Germline CDR1 reads SGHAT; CDR2 reads FQNNGV. The CDR3 reads CASSLIYEQYF. The CDR3 DNA reads as TGTGCCAGCAGCTTAATCTACGAGCAGTACTTC.

The V and J genes are TRBV12-5 and TRBJ2-5; D remains unclear. The CDR3 covers 12 residues. V shed 5 bases and J shed 5 bases, with 9 bases lying between them. Per germline, CDR1 LGHNT and CDR2 FRNRAP. The chain's CDR3 is CASGMIRETQYF. CDR3 nucleotide sequence: TGTGCTAGTGGTATGATCAGGGAGACCCAGTACTTC.

The chain has TRBV29-1 and TRBJ2-1, with D perhaps TRBD1 (6 bases). Germline V gene lookup returns CDR1 SQVTM and CDR2 ANQGSEA. The CDR3 extends over 15 amino acids. V lost 1 base, J lost 4 bases, and 14 bases lay in between. CDR3 sequence reads: CSVEVQDSRYNEQFF. CDR3 bases: TGCAGCGTTGAAGTTCAGGACAGCCGTTACAATGAGCAGTTCTTC.

Turning to this clone: The sample carries other DNA sequences with the same CDR3. The rearrangement links TRBV30 to TRBJ2-1; D remains ambiguous. This CDR3 has 14 amino acids. The V gene lost 1 base and the J gene lost 0 bases, with 7 bases spanning the gap. CDR1 and CDR2 from the germline V gene are GTSNPN and SVGIG (reference sequence). The CDR3 loop reads CAWSEASSYNEQFF. CDR3 nucleotides: TGTGCCTGGAGTGAAGCGTCCTCCTACAATGAGCAGTTCTTC. Looking up the rest from reference TRBV30 and TRBJ2-1 gives the full variable domain: SQTIHQWPATLVQPVGSPLSLECTVEGTSNPNLYWYRQAAGRGLQLLFYSVGIGQISSEVPQNLSASRPQDRQFILSSKKLLLSDSGFYLCAWSEASSYNEQFFGPGTRLTVL.

The genes are TRBV6-6 and TRBJ2-3, with a tentative D call TRBD2 (5 bases). The CDR3 is 16 residues long. Germline loops: CDR1 MNHNY, CDR2 SVGAGI (reference sequence). V was trimmed by 2 bases and J by 0 bases, leaving 12 bases between them. The CDR3 here is CASSYVSGGSTDTQYF. CDR3 DNA: TGTGCCAGCAGTTACGTTTCTGGCGGGAGCACAGATACGCAGTATTTT.

The chain has TRBV10-3 and TRBJ2-3, with 8 bases identical to TRBD1. The germline gives CDR1 ENHRY, CDR2 SYGVKD. This CDR3 is 15 amino acids long. The V gene end was trimmed by 4 bases and the J gene end by 6 bases; junction bases not matched to a gene: 9. The CDR3 DNA sequence: TGTGCCATCAGTGTGGCCGGGACAGGAGGGGATACGCAGTATTTT. Protein product: CAISVAGTGGDTQYF.

The chain combines TRBV5-4 with TRBJ2-5; D is perhaps TRBD2 (5 bases). The CDR3 extends over 13 amino acids. The V gene's germline CDR1 is SGHNT and CDR2 YYREEE (reference sequence). The V end lost 4 bases, the J end lost 2 bases, and 9 bases lay between the germline ends. In DNA form, the CDR3 reads TGTGCCAGCAGCCGCGGGCTGCAAGAGACCCAGTACTTC. It translates to CASSRGLQETQYF.

This chain links TRBV29-1 with TRBJ2-2; tentatively, D is TRBD1 (5 bases). The V and J ends lost 2 bases and 6 bases respectively, with 10 bases between them. Germline V CDR1 and CDR2: SQVTM, ANQGSEA. The CDR3 has 13 residues. CDR3 DNA sequence: TGCAGCGTTGAACTCAGGGCTGCCGGGGAGCTGTTTTTT. Amino acids: CSVELRAAGELFF.

The chain combines TRBV7-2 with TRBJ2-1; 8 bases line up with TRBD1. The V and J ends lost 5 bases and 9 bases, in that order; junction bases with no gene match: 9. Germline CDR1 and CDR2: SGHTA and FQGNSA. This CDR3 has 14 residues. The CDR3 reads CASSLRQGWSEQFF. The CDR3 DNA reads as TGTGCCAGCAGCCTCAGACAGGGGTGGAGTGAGCAGTTCTTC.

The genes are TRBV7-9 and TRBJ2-5; tentatively, D is TRBD2 (5 bases). From germline, CDR1 is SEHNR and CDR2 FQNEAQ (reference sequence). Deletions cut 7 bases from V and 4 bases from J, with 10 bases between. This CDR3 is built from 12 residues. The CDR3 DNA is TGTGCCAGCACCGCGGGTGCAGAGACCCAGTACTTC. Protein: CASTAGAETQYF.

The sample holds a few counts of this clone. The CDR3 DNA sequence: TGTGCCAGCAGGACCCTTGGAGATACGCAGTATTTT. This encodes CASRTLGDTQYF. The J gene is TRBJ2-3, the V gene TRBV25-1; D remains unclear. The CDR3 is 12 residues long. Germline V gene sequence: CDR1 MGHDK, CDR2 SYGVNS. Trimming left V 6 bases short and J 5 bases short, with 9 bases between. The entire variable domain, with the rest obtained from reference TRBV25-1 and TRBJ2-3, is as follows: EADIYQTPRYLVIGTGKKITLECSQTMGHDKMYWYQQDPGMELHLIHYSYGVNSTEKGDLSSESTVSRIRTEHFPLTLESARPSHTSQYLCASRTLGDTQYFGPGTRLTVL.

The chain combines TRBV29-1 with TRBJ2-3, with D unresolved. Trimming stripped 4 bases from V and 2 bases from J, with 10 bases between. The CDR3 extends over 13 amino acids. Per germline, CDR1 SQVTM and CDR2 ANQGSEA. CDR3 region: CSVVYLLTDTQYF. Written as DNA, the CDR3 is TGCAGCGTTGTTTATCTCCTCACAGATACGCAGTATTTT.

This clone was counted only a few times. One junction end disagrees with the germline gene, perhaps due to a read error. V is TRBV23-1 and J is TRBJ2-7; no clear D. TRBV23-1 has ORF status, its function being uncertain. This CDR3 spans 14 amino acids. The CDR3: CASSQYGTSYQQYF. The CDR3 coding sequence is TGCGCCAGCAGTCAATATGGAACCTCCTACCAGCAGTACTTC.

The chain links TRBV29-1 to TRBJ2-5, with 8 bases that match TRBD2. Germline CDR1 reads SQVTM; CDR2 reads ANQGSEA. V lost 5 bases, J lost 2 bases, and 7 bases stayed unmatched. CDR3 length: 14 residues. CDR3 sequence reads: CSVPGLARQETQYF. The CDR3 nucleotides are TGCAGCGTTCCCGGACTAGCCCGGCAAGAGACCCAGTACTTC.

This rearrangement joins TRBV7-9 to TRBJ2-4, with D tentatively TRBD1 or TRBD2 (5 bases each). CDR3 size: 14 residues. Germline CDR1 SEHNR, CDR2 FQNEAQ (reference sequence). The V gene lost 6 bases and the J gene lost 8 bases, with 17 bases spanning the gap. The CDR3 here is CASSPGTGPDIQYF. The CDR3 DNA reads TGTGCCAGCAGTCCAGGGACGGGTCCTGACATTCAGTACTTC.